The text below deals with one T cell receptor beta chain. Its specificity is not known. This sample stems from a study of T cells expressing NK-cell markers. The study's findings and limits: It is unclear if expanded NKG2C-expressing clones target HCMV antigens.

The TCR beta cDNA came from 5'RACE template switching with UMIs. Reanalyzing the 5' RACE reads, TCRdb keeps one entry per CDR3 protein, without DNA. This table holds about 460,000 distinct CDR3 sequences. Germline lookup yields CDR1 SEHNR and CDR2 FQNEAQ (reference sequence). CDR3 size: 18 residues. The chain is built from TRBV7-9 and TRBJ2-1; TCRdb returns TRBD2, unconfirmable since there is no DNA. Sample: blood T cells: a sorted CD56 or NKG2C T cell subset, CD4+ or CD8+ T cells, or bulk PBMC T cells (not recorded which). The clonotype was recovered from a woman between 50 and 59 years old in good health. CDR3 region: CASSLSGIAGVSYNEQFF. The whole variable domain, remainder taken from reference TRBV7-9 and TRBJ2-1, is DTGVSQNPRHKITKRGQNVTFRCDPISEHNRLYWYRQTLGQGPEFLTYFQNEAQLEKSRLLSDRFSAERPKGSFSTLEIQRTEQGDSAMYLCASSLSGIAGVSYNEQFFGPGTRLTVL.